The entry that follows covers one TCR beta chain sequence. Its antigen is not known. This specimen belongs to a study of shared clonotypes between healthy human individuals. At the level of the study: With ages of 18 to 49, the donors were two women and three men.

Germline V lookup: CDR1 SGHNT, CDR2 YYREEE (reference sequence). There are 14 residues in the CDR3. Trimming took off 5 bases at V and 4 bases at J, with 12 bases between the two ends. At the deep level, the assay was run. The table came from immunoSEQ multiplex PCR; TCRdb's copy has only in-frame clones and leaves some out. The sample records 300,000 to 350,000 clones, over 70% being singletons. Regarding the study as a whole: Relative to their counterparts shared across all four donors, non-shared clonotypes exhibited diminished generation probabilities. Sampling covered blood only; tissue repertoires likely differ.

The chain employs TRBV5-4 and TRBJ2-2, with D possibly being TRBD1 or TRBD2 (5 bases each). Sequencing was done on a sample of memory CD4+ T cells sorted from blood. This sample's subset: CD45RA-negative fraction. The TCR originated in a man in his thirties or forties in good health. The CDR3 reads CASRPGRTTGELFF. The DNA of the CDR3 is TGTGCCAGCAGACCGGGACGGACCACCGGGGAGCTGTTTTTT.